This T cell receptor beta chain was identified in a study of shared clonotypes between healthy human individuals. Only one count was recorded for this clone. Its target is unknown. This sample also contains other DNA sequences that code for the same CDR3. In the original analysis: ImmunoSEQ output held junction-only sequences without quality scores, so filtering differed. The data were produced by immunoSEQ multiplex PCR, yet TCRdb's version contains in-frame clones alone and is incomplete. V, J and clone size reflect that table, while D and trimming were determined from the DNA. The sample has millions of clones; 90% to 95% are singletons. General study findings and limits: Sorted-subset sequencing, rarefaction showed, was incomplete despite large depth. Owing to a small donor count, the genetic and exposure-history diversity represented was limited.

The CDR3 has 15 amino acids. CDR1 and CDR2 from the germline V gene are KGHSH and LQKENI. V lost 1 base to trimming and J lost 3 bases, with 13 bases between them. The chain recombines TRBV18 with TRBJ2-7; TRBD1 might be the D (6 bases). This clonotype was sampled from a man younger than 30 in good health. Some clones in this sample may be carry-over from other donors' samples. Sequences were obtained from naive CD4+ T cells from PBMCs. The subset here: CD45RA+ positively selected. The CDR3 DNA reads TGTGCCAGCTCACCACTCACCGGACAGAGCTACGAGCAGTACTTC. The encoded protein is CASSPLTGQSYEQYF.